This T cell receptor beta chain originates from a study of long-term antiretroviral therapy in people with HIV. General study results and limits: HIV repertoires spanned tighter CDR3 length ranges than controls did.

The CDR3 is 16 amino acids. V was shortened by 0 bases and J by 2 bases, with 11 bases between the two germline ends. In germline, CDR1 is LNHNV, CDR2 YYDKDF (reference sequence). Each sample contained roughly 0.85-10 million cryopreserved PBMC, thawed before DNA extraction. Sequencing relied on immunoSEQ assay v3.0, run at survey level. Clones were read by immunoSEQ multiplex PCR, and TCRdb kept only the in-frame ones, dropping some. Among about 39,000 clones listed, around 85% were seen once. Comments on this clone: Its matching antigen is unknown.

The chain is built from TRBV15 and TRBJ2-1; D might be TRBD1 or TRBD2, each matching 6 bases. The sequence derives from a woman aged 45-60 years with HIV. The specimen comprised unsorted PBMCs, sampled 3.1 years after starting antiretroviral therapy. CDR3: CATSRDRGAAYNEQFF. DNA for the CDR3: TGTGCCACCAGCAGAGATAGGGGGGCAGCCTACAATGAGCAGTTCTTC.